This T cell receptor (beta chain) is drawn from a study of human T cells and chemical hapten exposure. Whole-study results and caveats: Expanded TCRs produced significantly more large CDR3 similarity clusters than controls did.

This clonotype has at least ten counts. Its specificity is not known. The time point is: patch test 3, about 24 weeks after DPC sensitization. This sample's treatment: therapeutic diphenylcyclopropenone sensitization with weekly scalp DPC. Germline V CDR1 and CDR2: MGHRA, YSYEKL. The trim removed 1 base at V and 3 bases at J, leaving 8 bases unmatched. This CDR3 region has 16 residues. As the library was built, unique molecular identifiers were attached to individual cDNA molecules. Using its own MiXCR run on the RACE reads, TCRdb lists one record per CDR3 protein. The sample carries about 58,000 distinct CDR3 sequences, 9.5% to 15% recorded once.

The chain carries TRBV4-1 and TRBJ2-5, with 7 bases identical to TRBD1. The receptor's source is a young man with alopecia areata. Some clones in this sample may be carry-over from other donors' samples. The sequencing used whole blood, collected in connection with sensitization to the hapten diphenylcyclopropenone (DPC). The CDR3 coding sequence is TGCGCCAGCAGCCAAGTTTCCCAGGGGGTAGAAGAGACCCAGTACTTC. It is translated as CASSQVSQGVEETQYF.